These T cell receptor beta chains were read from a single sample in a study of blood T cell repertoires in COVID-19. Sequencing used immunoSEQ multiplex PCR; TCRdb keeps in-frame clones, though not all of them. The data hold about 190,000 clones, with around 84% observed a single time. The material sequenced was peripheral blood. These receptors were collected from a man aged 30 to 39 with active or convalescent COVID-19. CDR3s include the opening cysteine and the closing phenylalanine or tryptophan. A D gene is named only where the DNA matches it firmly. A clone size is listed for some rows: how often the clone was seen (once, few, many), or a class if it is expanded.

V gene	D gene	clone size	J gene	CDR3 protein	CDR3 DNA
TRBV20-1	.	.	TRBJ2-1	CSATYLYEQFF	TGCAGTGCTACCTACCTTTATGAGCAGTTCTTC
TRBV7-9	.	.	TRBJ2-3	CASSLAGAGGTDTQYF	TGTGCCAGCAGCTTAGCGGGGGCTGGAGGCACAGATACGCAGTATTTT
TRBV27	TRBD1	.	TRBJ1-2	CASSSTGEGYTF	TGTGCCAGCAGTTCTACAGGGGAAGGCTACACCTTC
TRBV18	TRBD2	.	TRBJ2-5	CASSPSASGKTQYF	TGTGCCAGCTCACCGTCGGCGAGCGGGAAGACCCAGTACTTC
TRBV7-9	.	.	TRBJ2-3	CASSLGVTDYGDTQYF	TGTGCCAGCAGCTTAGGGGTAACTGACTACGGAGATACGCAGTATTTT
TRBV6-5	.	.	TRBJ1-2	CASSYSSIDLSYGYTF	TGTGCCAGCAGTTACTCGAGTATCGATCTTTCCTATGGCTACACCTTC
TRBV7-3	.	.	TRBJ1-2	CASSPAATDNYGYTF	TGTGCCAGCAGCCCCGCCGCGACAGATAACTATGGCTACACCTTC
TRBV15	TRBD1	.	TRBJ1-2	CATSREEGAPGYTF	TGTGCCACCAGCAGAGAAGAGGGGGCTCCTGGCTACACCTTC
TRBV5-1	TRBD1	.	TRBJ1-1	CASSPGTVSEAFF	TGCGCCAGCAGCCCCGGGACAGTTAGTGAAGCTTTCTTT
TRBV6-5	TRBD1	.	TRBJ1-2	CASSYRGQGAYGYTF	TGTGCCAGCAGTTATCGGGGACAGGGGGCTTACGGCTACACCTTC
TRBV19	.	once	TRBJ2-6	CASSIGRGGRLSGANVLTF	TGTGCCAGTAGTATAGGAAGGGGAGGCAGGCTCTCTGGGGCCAACGTCCTGACTTTC
TRBV25-1	.	.	TRBJ1-1	CASRGLLNTEAFF	TGTGCCAGCAGGGGGCTACTGAACACTGAAGCTTTCTTT